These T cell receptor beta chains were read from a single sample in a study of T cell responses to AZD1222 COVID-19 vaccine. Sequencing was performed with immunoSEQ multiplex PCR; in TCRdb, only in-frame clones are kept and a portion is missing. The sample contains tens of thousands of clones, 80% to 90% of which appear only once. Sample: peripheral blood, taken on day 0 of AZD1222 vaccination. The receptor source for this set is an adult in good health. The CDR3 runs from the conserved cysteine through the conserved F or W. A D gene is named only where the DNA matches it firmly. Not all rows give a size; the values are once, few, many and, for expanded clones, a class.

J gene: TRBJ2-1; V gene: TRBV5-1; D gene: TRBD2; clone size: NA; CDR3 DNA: TGCGCCAGCAGCATGGGACTAGCGGGGGGCCGCTCCTACAATGAGCAGTTCTTC; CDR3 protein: CASSMGLAGGRSYNEQFF
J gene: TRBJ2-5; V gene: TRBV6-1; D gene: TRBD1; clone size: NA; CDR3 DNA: TGTGCCAGCAGTGATTCCCGCAGGGGGCGCGGGGAGACCCAGTACTTC; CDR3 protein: CASSDSRRGRGETQYF
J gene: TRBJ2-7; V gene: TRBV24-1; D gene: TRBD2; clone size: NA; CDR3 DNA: TGTGCCACCAGTGATTTCAAAGCGGGAGAGATGGGTAAGCAGTACTTC; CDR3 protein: CATSDFKAGEMGKQYF
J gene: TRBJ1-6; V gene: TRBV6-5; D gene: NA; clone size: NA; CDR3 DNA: TGTGCCAGCAGTCGTGAACGAAATTCACCCCTCCACTTT; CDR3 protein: CASSRERNSPLHF
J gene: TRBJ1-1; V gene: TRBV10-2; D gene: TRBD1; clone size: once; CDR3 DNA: TGCGCCAGCATCCAGGGGGGGACTGAAGCTTTCTTT; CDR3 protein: CASIQGGTEAFF
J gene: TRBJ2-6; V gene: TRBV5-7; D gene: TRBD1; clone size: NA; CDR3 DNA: TGTGCCAGCGGTTCGAGGGGGCAGGAGAGCTCTGGGGCCAACGTCCTGACTTTC; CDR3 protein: CASGSRGQESSGANVLTF
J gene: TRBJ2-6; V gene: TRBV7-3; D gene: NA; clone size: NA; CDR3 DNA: TGTGCCAGCAGCTTAGGTGGGGCCAACGTCCTGACTTTC; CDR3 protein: CASSLGGANVLTF
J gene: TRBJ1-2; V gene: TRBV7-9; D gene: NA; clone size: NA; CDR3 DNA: TGTGCCAGCAGCTTCACGGGGGCTACTAACTATGGCTACACCTTC; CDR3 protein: CASSFTGATNYGYTF
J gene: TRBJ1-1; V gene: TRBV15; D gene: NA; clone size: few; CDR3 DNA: TGTGCCACCAGCAGAGATGAAGGGTGGGCAGCTTTCTTT; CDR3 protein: CATSRDEGWAAFF
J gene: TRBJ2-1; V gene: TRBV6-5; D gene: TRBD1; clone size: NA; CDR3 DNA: TGTGCCAGCAGTAACAGGGGGTACAATGAGCAGTTCTTC; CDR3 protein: CASSNRGYNEQFF
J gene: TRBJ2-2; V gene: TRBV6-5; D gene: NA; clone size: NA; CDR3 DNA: TGTGCCAGCAGTTACTCGGGGGTGAACACCGGGGAGCTGTTTTTT; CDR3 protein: CASSYSGVNTGELFF
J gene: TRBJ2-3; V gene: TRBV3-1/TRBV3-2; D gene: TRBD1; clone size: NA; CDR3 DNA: TGTGCCAGCAGCCAAGACAGGGGGCCCACAGATACGCAGTATTTT; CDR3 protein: CASSQDRGPTDTQYF
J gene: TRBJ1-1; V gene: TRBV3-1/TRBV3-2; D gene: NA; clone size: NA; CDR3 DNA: TGTGCCAGCAGCCCCCGACAGCACACTGAAGCTTTCTTT; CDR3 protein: CASSPRQHTEAFF